The present T cell receptor beta chain was sequenced within a study of cytomegalovirus exposure and HLA in healthy donors. PCR amplification relied on 60 Vbeta primers (plus 13 Jbeta primers). The protocol was immunoSEQ multiplex PCR, while the TCRdb copy is restricted to in-frame clones and leaves out a portion. The sample comprises about 120,000 clones, roughly 80% of which are singletons, and about 5% rests with the top ten. The sample comprised PBMCs. This receptor was obtained from a man aged 50 to 60 in good health and CMV-seropositive.

CDR3 loop: CASSQYPTTSGNMGTQYF. The CDR3 region has the DNA TGTGCCAGCAGCCAGTACCCTACGACTAGCGGGAACATGGGGACCCAGTACTTC. The gene calls are TRBV9 and TRBJ2-5; TRBD2 matches at 11 bases. The germline V gene encodes CDR1 SGDLS and CDR2 YYNGEE. The CDR3 consists of 18 residues. V gave up 4 bases and J gave up 7 bases; unmatched junction bases: 18.